What follows is one T cell receptor beta chain and its context. Its antigen is not known. The CDR3 covers 15 residues. V lost 4 bases, J lost 5 bases, and 16 bases lay in between. CDR1 is SGHNT and CDR2 is YYREEE in the germline V gene (reference sequence). The sample is drawn from a study of persistence of HIV-infected CD4 T cells. Cells were stimulated nonspecifically with anti-CD3/anti-CD28 magnetic beads. Responding CD4+ T cells were sorted by upregulation of both CD40 ligand and CD69. The immunoSEQ assay was version 4, run in survey mode. TCRdb's table, derived via immunoSEQ multiplex PCR, lists solely in-frame clones and lacks some. The data show approximately 45,000 clones, approximately 90% seen once.

The input for sequencing was CD4+ T cells sorted from PBMCs after approximately 20-hour stimulation, taken from a patient who received antiretroviral therapy. V is TRBV5-4 and J is TRBJ2-1; D is uncertain. The receptor comes from an adult woman with HIV who was CMV-seropositive. CDR3 amino acids: CASSAGGIGNNEQFF. CDR3 nucleotide sequence: TGTGCCAGCAGCGCTGGCGGAATAGGCAACAATGAGCAGTTCTTC.